What follows are 23 T cell receptor beta chains derived from one specimen sequenced in a study of vaccination and CD4 T cells after COVID-19. These receptors have no known antigen. Described treatment: roughly nine-day PBMC culture with coronavirus spike peptide pools or control peptides (ViraFEST assay). Cultured CD4+ T cells had their DNA profiled by the Oncomine TCR Beta short-read assay. MiXCR, applied by TCRdb to the PCR reads, yields one record per CDR3 protein. The table lists several thousand distinct CDR3 sequences, around 57% of them singletons, with approximately 22% in the top ten. Sequences were obtained from CD4+ T cells from blood, cultured in vitro. The receptors stem from a human donor who had recovered from COVID-19.

The chain links TRBV19 to TRBJ2-1, with D possibly matching TRBD2 (5 bases). Per germline, CDR1 LNHDA and CDR2 SQIVND (reference sequence). This CDR3 has 11 residues. V was cut by 10 bases and J by 12 bases, with 16 bases left in between. This CDR3 reads CATKGSLRQFF. The CDR3 DNA is TGTGCCACCAAAGGGAGTCTCCGGCAGTTCTTC.

The rearrangement uses TRBV6-1 and TRBJ2-3; 7 nucleotides match TRBD1. Germline V gene data show CDR1 as MNHNS and CDR2 as SASEGT. V trimming: 8 bases; J trimming: 6 bases; junction bases outside the gene matches: 8. The CDR3 covers 13 residues. This CDR3 reads CASYRDSGDTQYF. The CDR3 DNA follows: TGTGCCAGCTATAGGGACAGTGGGGATACGCAGTATTTT.

J is TRBJ1-1 and V is TRBV4-3; D not resolved. CDR3 length equals 9 residues. Germline V gene lookup returns CDR1 LGHNA and CDR2 YSLEER. V was trimmed by 4 bases and J by 6 bases, leaving 0 bases between them. The CDR3 nucleotides are TGCGCCAGCAGCCCTGAAGCTTTCTTT. Residues: CASSPEAFF.

This chain uses TRBV7-9 with TRBJ1-1; D unclear. The CDR3 extends over 13 amino acids. From germline, CDR1 is SEHNR and CDR2 FQNEAQ (reference sequence). V shed 5 bases and J shed 11 bases, with 18 bases lying between them. CDR3 DNA sequence: TGTGCCAGCAGCCATATCGTCGCTCGTTATGCTTTCTTT. Translating it yields CASSHIVARYAFF. Complete variable domain (other parts from reference TRBV7-9 and TRBJ1-1): DTGVSQNPRHKITKRGQNVTFRCDPISEHNRLYWYRQTLGQGPEFLTYFQNEAQLEKSRLLSDRFSAERPKGSFSTLEIQRTEQGDSAMYLCASSHIVARYAFFGQGTRLTVV.

V gene TRBV9 combines with J gene TRBJ1-2; D remains ambiguous. The CDR3 is made up of 15 amino acids. Germline V gene sequence: CDR1 SGDLS, CDR2 YYNGEE. Trimming removed 4 bases at V and 4 bases at J, with 17 bases between. The CDR3 spells CASSSGREAGYGYTF. In DNA form, the CDR3 reads TGTGCCAGCAGCTCGGGTAGGGAGGCTGGCTATGGCTACACCTTC.

The chain joins TRBV9 to TRBJ2-1; D is uncertain. Trimming pared 0 bases from V and 1 base from J, leaving 8 bases between. Looked up from germline, CDR1 is SGDLS and CDR2 is YYNGEE. The CDR3 totals 15 residues. The CDR3 sequence: CASSVEGWSYNEQFF. CDR3 in DNA: TGTGCCAGCAGCGTAGAAGGCTGGTCCTACAATGAGCAGTTCTTC.

The rearrangement uses TRBV20-1 and TRBJ1-5, with D tentatively TRBD1 (5 bases). The CDR3 is 14 residues long. Per germline, CDR1 DFQATT and CDR2 SNEGSKA (reference sequence). Between the trimmed V and J ends, which lost 0 bases and 4 bases, there was a span of 10 bases. The CDR3 coding sequence is TGCAGTGCTAGAGACTCAGGGAGTAATCAGCCCCAGCATTTT. Translated, it gives CSARDSGSNQPQHF.

V is TRBV6-1 and J is TRBJ2-7; D ambiguous. The germline V gene encodes CDR1 MNHNS and CDR2 SASEGT. The length of the CDR3 is 14 residues. V lost 5 bases, J lost 0 bases, and 11 bases lay in between. This CDR3 is CASSLGSSSYEQYF. CDR3 nucleotides: TGTGCCAGCAGTCTGGGTAGTAGCTCCTACGAGCAGTACTTC.

This clonotype was recorded a few times. The chain couples TRBV20-1 to TRBJ2-5; 9 bases align to TRBD2. The CDR3 extends over 14 amino acids. Germline loops: CDR1 DFQATT, CDR2 SNEGSKA (reference sequence). V was pared by 5 bases and J by 4 bases, with 8 bases of the junction left unmatched. CDR3 coding DNA: TGCAGTGCTCCAGCGGGGGGCCACCGAGAGACCCAGTACTTC. Translated, it gives CSAPAGGHRETQYF.

The chain is built from TRBV7-2 and TRBJ2-3; a weak D match, TRBD2 (6 bases). The length of the CDR3 is 16 residues. Deletions cut 0 bases from V and 5 bases from J, with 15 bases between. CDR1 and CDR2 from the germline V gene are SGHTA and FQGNSA. The CDR3 nucleotides are TGTGCCAGCAGCTTAGCAACTAGCAAATTACTAGATACGCAGTATTTT. It is translated as CASSLATSKLLDTQYF.

This clonotype was seen only a few times. The chain carries TRBV27 and TRBJ1-2; possibly TRBD1 for D (6 bases). CDR1 is MNHEY and CDR2 is SMNVEV in the germline V gene (reference sequence). The CDR3 consists of 13 residues. Trimming removed 4 bases from V and 5 bases from J, with 11 bases in between. CDR3 nucleotide sequence: TGTGCCAGCAGTTACAGGGCCGGGTATGGCTACACCTTC. This translates into CASSYRAGYGYTF.

This clonotype is large by share. The CDR3 bases are TGTGCCAGCAGCCCCCGAGGAGCAGGAATAGATGGCTACACCTTC. Translated, it gives CASSPRGAGIDGYTF. The V call is TRBV6-1, the J call TRBJ1-2, with D hard to call. CDR1 is MNHNS and CDR2 is SASEGT in the germline V gene. The CDR3 runs 15 residues. Deletions cut 6 bases from V and 6 bases from J, with 20 bases between.

The chain combines TRBV7-6 with TRBJ2-5; the D is unclear. V lost 6 bases and J lost 8, with 13 bases in between. Germline CDR1 reads SGHVS; CDR2 reads FNYEAQ. The CDR3 runs to 12 residues. The CDR3 DNA is TGTGCCAGCAGGCCCTTGGGTGGAACCCAGTACTTC. Encoded protein: CASRPLGGTQYF.

J is TRBJ2-1 and V is TRBV15; D uncertain. CDR3 length: 15 residues. Trimming removed 3 bases from V and 0 bases from J, with 9 bases in between. From germline, CDR1 is LNHNV and CDR2 YYDKDF (reference sequence). CDR3 protein: CATSRDRSSYNEQFF. Written as DNA, the CDR3 is TGTGCCACCAGCAGGGACCGTAGCTCCTACAATGAGCAGTTCTTC.

The chain has TRBV11-2 and TRBJ1-4; D is ambiguous. Germline CDR1 reads SGHAT; CDR2 reads FQNNGV. The CDR3 runs 17 residues. V was cut by 1 base and J by 2 bases, with 14 bases left in between. CDR3 DNA: TGTGCCAGCAGCTTAGGAGGTTGGGGTTGGACTAATGAAAAACTGTTTTTT. This gives the protein CASSLGGWGWTNEKLFF.

The CDR3 loop reads CASSVEWNTEAFF. The CDR3 nucleotides are TGTGCCAGCAGCGTGGAGTGGAACACTGAAGCTTTCTTT. This chain uses TRBV9 with TRBJ1-1, with D unclear. With 2 bases removed from V and 1 base from J, the gap between germline ends came to 6 bases. This CDR3 is built from 13 residues. Germline V gives CDR1 SGDLS, CDR2 YYNGEE. Full variable domain (outside the CDR3, taken from reference TRBV9 and TRBJ1-1): DSGVTQTPKHLITATGQRVTLRCSPRSGDLSVYWYQQSLDQGLQFLIQYYNGEERAKGNILERFSAQQFPDLHSELNLSSLELGDSALYFCASSVEWNTEAFFGQGTRLTVV.

CDR3 DNA sequence: TGTGCCAGCAGCAAAGATGGACCTTTGGGGAACACTGAAGCTTTCTTT. Translating it yields CASSKDGPLGNTEAFF. The chain recombines TRBV21-1 with TRBJ1-1. TRBV21-1 is a pseudogene locus. CDR3 length: 16 amino acids.

CDR3 bases: TGTGCCAGCTCACCGGGACAGTCTTGGCTCCTCCACTTT. Its protein product is CASSPGQSWLLHF. This chain joins TRBV18 and TRBJ1-6, with 7 bases identical to TRBD1. J gave up 15 bases and V 3 bases, and 8 bases lay outside the gene matches. This CDR3 is built from 13 residues. Germline CDR1 and CDR2: KGHSH and LQKENI.

The CDR3 protein is CASSFGTAASTDTQYF. The CDR3 DNA reads TGTGCCAGCAGCTTTGGGACAGCTGCTAGCACAGATACGCAGTATTTT. The chain joins TRBV11-2 to TRBJ2-3, with 7 bases that match TRBD1. The junction had 6 bases not matched to a gene; V was cut back by 3 bases and J by 0 bases. Germline CDR1 SGHAT, CDR2 FQNNGV. This CDR3 contains 16 residues.

By share, this clonotype ranks as large. The chain recombines TRBV12-3 or TRBV12-4 with TRBJ1-6; 8 nucleotides align to TRBD1. CDR3 size: 18 residues. Unmatched junction bases numbered 9, after V lost 5 bases and J lost 0 bases. CDR3 residues: CASSRTGMKSSYNSPLHF. CDR3 nucleotide sequence: TGTGCCAGCAGTAGGACAGGGATGAAAAGCTCCTATAATTCACCCCTCCACTTT.

The chain has TRBV15 and TRBJ1-3, with 8 bases lining up with TRBD1. Germline CDR1 and CDR2: LNHNV and YYDKDF (reference sequence). V gave up 0 bases and J gave up 0 bases; unmatched junction bases: 10. There are 19 residues in the CDR3. The DNA for the CDR3 is TGTGCCACCAGCAGAGATTTTGGACAGGGAAGGGGCTCTGGAAACACCATATATTTT. Encoded protein: CATSRDFGQGRGSGNTIYF.

This clonotype was recorded a few times. V and J are TRBV6-1 and TRBJ2-7, with D tentatively TRBD1 or TRBD2 (5 bases each). The length of the CDR3 is 13 residues. Germline V lookup: CDR1 MNHNS, CDR2 SASEGT. The V end lost 6 bases, the J end lost 2 bases, and 11 bases lay between the germline ends. CDR3 nucleotide sequence: TGTGCCAGCAGCCTGGGACCACCCTACGAGCAGTACTTC. Amino acid sequence: CASSLGPPYEQYF.

In its sample, this clonotype was seen a few times. The chain links TRBV27 to TRBJ1-1; 7 bases map to TRBD1. The CDR3 spans 14 residues. V was pared by 5 bases and J by 3 bases, with 6 bases of the junction left unmatched. Germline lookup yields CDR1 MNHEY and CDR2 SMNVEV (reference sequence). The CDR3 coding sequence is TGTGCCAGCAGTCAAACAGGGGCCGACACTGAAGCTTTCTTT. It translates to CASSQTGADTEAFF.